Following are 9 T cell receptor beta chains from one sample sequenced in a study of shared clonotypes between healthy human individuals. Clones were read by immunoSEQ multiplex PCR, and TCRdb kept only the in-frame ones, dropping some. This table holds 2 million to 3 million clones, 90% to 95% found once. The sequenced sample was naive CD4+ T cells sorted from blood. Subset in this sample: CD45RA+ positively selected. The receptors derive from a man aged 18 to 30 in good health.

This clone showed up just once. This chain connects TRBV6-5 to TRBJ2-2; D is unresolved. The V gene's germline CDR1 is MNHEY and CDR2 SVGAGI. Trimming left V 8 bases short and J 1 base short, with 11 bases between. The CDR3 has 14 residues. DNA of the CDR3: TGTGCCAGCCTTGGCGAGAAGAACACCGGGGAGCTGTTTTTT. Amino acids: CASLGEKNTGELFF.

The V call is TRBV27, the J call TRBJ1-2; no clear D gene. This CDR3 has 13 amino acids. V was trimmed by 2 bases and J by 5 bases, leaving 9 bases between them. Germline V gives CDR1 MNHEY, CDR2 SMNVEV (reference sequence). Here the CDR3 DNA reads TGTGCCAGCAGTTTAAGACTCGGTTATGGCTACACCTTC. It is translated as CASSLRLGYGYTF.

This clone was counted once. V is TRBV2 and J is TRBJ1-5; D ambiguous. V lost 4 bases and J lost 0, with 13 bases in between. Germline CDR1 SNHLY, CDR2 FYNNEI. This CDR3 region has 16 residues. CDR3 coding DNA: TGTGCCAGCAGTGTAGGTCTACGCTATAGCAATCAGCCCCAGCATTTT. Translating gives CASSVGLRYSNQPQHF.

Regarding this clone: The sample contains more than one DNA sequence encoding this CDR3. The rearrangement links TRBV18 to TRBJ1-6; 9 bases line up with TRBD1. Germline-derived CDR1 and CDR2 are KGHSH and LQKENI. The trim removed 6 bases at V and 6 bases at J, leaving 6 bases unmatched. The CDR3 runs 15 residues. The CDR3, as DNA: TGTGCCAGCTCCCCTACGACAGGGGGTAATTCACCCCTCCACTTT. It specifies CASSPTTGGNSPLHF. Complete variable domain (other parts from reference TRBV18 and TRBJ1-6): NAGVMQNPRHLVRRRGQEARLRCSPMKGHSHVYWYRQLPEEGLKFMVYLQKENIIDESGMPKERFSAEFPKEGPSILRIQQVVRGDSAAYFCASSPTTGGNSPLHFGNGTRLTVT.

The chain couples TRBV27 to TRBJ2-7, with 9 bases identical to TRBD1. The germline CDR1 and CDR2 sequences are MNHEY and SMNVEV (reference sequence). This CDR3 is built from 15 residues. Unmatched junction bases numbered 13, after V lost 4 bases and J lost 9 bases. The CDR3 protein is CASSSTGGDYGVQYF. The CDR3 bases are TGTGCCAGCAGTTCAACAGGGGGCGATTACGGGGTGCAGTACTTC.

The chain combines TRBV5-5 with TRBJ1-2, with TRBD1 matching 9 bases. After removal of 4 bases from V and 4 bases from J, the junction contained 11 bases not matched to a gene. CDR3 length: 16 amino acids. Per the germline V gene, CDR1 is SGHKS and CDR2 is YYEKEE (reference sequence). The CDR3 spells CASSLSVGQGFYGYTF. CDR3 nucleotides: TGTGCCAGCAGCCTTTCTGTAGGACAGGGGTTCTATGGCTACACCTTC.

This clone was seen just once. The chain recombines TRBV9 with TRBJ2-1, with D perhaps TRBD2 (6 bases). V gave up 0 bases and J gave up 10 bases, with 17 bases separating them. Germline CDR1 reads SGDLS; CDR2 reads YYNGEE. The CDR3 length is 15 residues. The CDR3 DNA is TGTGCCAGCAGCGTAGCTGGGGGGACCGGAGGGGAGCAGTTCTTC. It is translated as CASSVAGGTGGEQFF.

The chain uses TRBV10-3 and TRBJ2-1, with D perhaps matching TRBD1 or TRBD2 (5 bases each). The CDR3 loop spans 12 amino acids. The germline V gene encodes CDR1 ENHRY and CDR2 SYGVKD. Trimming left V 10 bases short and J 3 bases short, with 10 bases between. This CDR3 is CASAGGYNEQFF. In DNA, the CDR3 is TGTGCCAGCGCTGGGGGCTACAATGAGCAGTTCTTC.

V usage is TRBV11-2 and J usage is TRBJ1-2; D unclear. Germline loops: CDR1 SGHAT, CDR2 FQNNGV. The germline V and J ends were trimmed by 5 bases and 4 bases, with 8 bases remaining between them. This CDR3 is built from 12 residues. CDR3 DNA: TGTGCCAGCAGCCGGGAGCGCTATGGCTACACCTTC. Translating it yields CASSRERYGYTF.